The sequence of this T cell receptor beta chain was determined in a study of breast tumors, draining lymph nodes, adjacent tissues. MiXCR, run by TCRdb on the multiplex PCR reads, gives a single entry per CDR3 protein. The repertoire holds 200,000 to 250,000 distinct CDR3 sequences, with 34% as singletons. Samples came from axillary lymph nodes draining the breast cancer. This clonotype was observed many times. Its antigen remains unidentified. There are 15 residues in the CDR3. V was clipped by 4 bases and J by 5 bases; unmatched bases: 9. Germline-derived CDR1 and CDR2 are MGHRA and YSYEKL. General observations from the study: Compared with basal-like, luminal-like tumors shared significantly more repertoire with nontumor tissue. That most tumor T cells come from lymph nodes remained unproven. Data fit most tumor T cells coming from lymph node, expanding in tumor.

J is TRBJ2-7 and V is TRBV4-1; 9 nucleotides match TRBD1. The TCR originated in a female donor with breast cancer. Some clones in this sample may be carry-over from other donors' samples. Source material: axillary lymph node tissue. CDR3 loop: CASSLLGTGIHEQYF. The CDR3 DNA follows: TGCGCCAGCAGCCTTCTAGGGACAGGGATCCACGAGCAGTACTTC.